This T cell receptor (beta chain) was recorded in a study of cytomegalovirus exposure and HLA in healthy donors. Nominal health characterized the donors when sampled, though unrecorded immune exposures were likely. CDR1 and CDR2 (germline): MNHEY, SMNVEV (reference sequence). V was clipped by 2 bases and J by 5 bases, with 12 bases between them. This CDR3 region has 15 residues. The PCR contained 60 Vbeta and 13 Jbeta primers. The table came from immunoSEQ multiplex PCR; TCRdb's copy has only in-frame clones and leaves some out. The top ten hold approximately 8.3% of the sample, which has some 180,000 clones, over 9.5% seen once.

The chain uses TRBV27 and TRBJ2-2; possible D gene TRBD1, 6 bases. The sequenced material came from PBMCs. The source is a man between 45 and 60 years old in good health and CMV-seropositive. DNA for the CDR3: TGTGCCAGCAGTTTAGGGGTCCAGGGGACCGGGGAGCTGTTTTTT. Translation: CASSLGVQGTGELFF.